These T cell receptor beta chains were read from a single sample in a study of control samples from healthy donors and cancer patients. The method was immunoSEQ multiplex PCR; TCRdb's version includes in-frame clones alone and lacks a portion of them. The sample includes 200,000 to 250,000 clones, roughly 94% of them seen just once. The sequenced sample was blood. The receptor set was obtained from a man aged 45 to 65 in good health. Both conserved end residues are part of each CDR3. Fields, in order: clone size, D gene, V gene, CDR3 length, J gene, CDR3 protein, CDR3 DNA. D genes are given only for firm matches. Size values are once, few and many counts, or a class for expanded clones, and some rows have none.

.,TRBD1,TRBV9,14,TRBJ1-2,CASSVKGQGNGYTF,TGTGCCAGCAGCGTCAAGGGACAGGGGAACGGCTACACCTTC
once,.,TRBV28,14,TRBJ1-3,CASKQGTGGNTIYF,TGTGCCAGCAAGCAAGGGACGGGAGGAAACACCATATATTTT
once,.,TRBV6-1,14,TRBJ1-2,CASSEEAANYGYTF,TGTGCCAGCAGTGAGGAGGCAGCTAACTATGGCTACACCTTC
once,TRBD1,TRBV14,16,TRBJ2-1,CASSRLGQISYNEQFF,TGTGCCAGCAGCCGCTTGGGACAGATCTCTTACAATGAGCAGTTCTTC
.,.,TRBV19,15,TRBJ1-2,CASNREGGRDYGYTF,TGTGCCAGTAACCGGGAGGGGGGCAGAGACTATGGCTACACCTTC
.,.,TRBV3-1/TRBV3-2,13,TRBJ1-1,CASSQAPGGQAFF,TGTGCCAGCAGCCAAGCCCCGGGGGGGCAAGCTTTCTTT
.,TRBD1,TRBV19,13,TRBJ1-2,CASSPDRGYGYTF,TGTGCCAGTAGTCCTGACAGGGGCTATGGCTACACCTTC
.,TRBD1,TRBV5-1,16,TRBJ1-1,CASSSTTGGLNTEAFF,TGCGCCAGCAGCTCAACGACAGGGGGCCTGAACACTGAAGCTTTCTTT
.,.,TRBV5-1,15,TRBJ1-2,CASSLDVGENYGYTF,TGCGCCAGCAGCTTGGATGTGGGGGAGAACTATGGCTACACCTTC
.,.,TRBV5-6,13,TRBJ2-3,CASSLEGTDTQYF,TGTGCCAGCAGCTTGGAAGGCACAGATACGCAGTATTTT
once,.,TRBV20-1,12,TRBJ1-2,CSASDVTPFYTF,TGCAGTGCTAGTGACGTGACGCCCTTCTACACCTTC
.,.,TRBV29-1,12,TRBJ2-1,CSHSGRGYEQFF,TGCAGCCATTCCGGTAGGGGTTATGAGCAGTTCTTC
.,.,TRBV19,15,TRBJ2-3,CATRGRSRITDTQYF,TGTGCCACCCGGGGCCGTTCCCGAATCACAGATACGCAGTATTTT
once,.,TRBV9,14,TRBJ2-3,CASSVDPSTDTQYF,TGTGCCAGCAGCGTAGATCCTAGCACAGATACGCAGTATTTT
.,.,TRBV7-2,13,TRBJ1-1,CASSDRGNTEAFF,TGTGCCAGCAGCGATAGAGGGAACACTGAAGCTTTCTTT
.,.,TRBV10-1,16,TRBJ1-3,CAAGRSPNSSGNTIYF,TGCGCCGCAGGGAGAAGTCCGAACAGCTCTGGAAACACCATATATTTT
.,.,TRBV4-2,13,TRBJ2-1,CASSQPQVDEQFF,TGTGCCAGCAGCCAGCCGCAAGTGGACGAGCAGTTCTTC
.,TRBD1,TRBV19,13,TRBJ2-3,CASSGQQGATQYF,TGTGCCAGTAGTGGCCAACAGGGGGCCACGCAGTATTTT
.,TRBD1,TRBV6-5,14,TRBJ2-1,CASDRDRGYDEQFF,TGTGCCAGCGACCGGGACAGGGGGTATGATGAGCAGTTCTTC
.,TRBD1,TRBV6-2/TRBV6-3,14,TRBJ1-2,CASSFHRGRDGYTF,TGTGCCAGCAGTTTCCACAGGGGGCGCGATGGCTACACCTTC
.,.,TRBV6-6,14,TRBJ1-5,CASSYSVSGQPQHF,TGTGCCAGCAGTTACTCCGTCAGTGGTCAGCCCCAGCATTTT
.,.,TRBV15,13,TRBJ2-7,CATSRDLTGEQYF,TGTGCCACCAGCAGAGATTTAACGGGCGAGCAGTACTTC
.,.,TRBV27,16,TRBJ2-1,CASSLSVGEFENEQFF,TGTGCCAGCAGTTTATCGGTCGGGGAATTCGAGAATGAGCAGTTCTTC
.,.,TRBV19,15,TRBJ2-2,CASSIKRLNTGELFF,TGTGCCAGTAGTATTAAACGGCTGAACACCGGGGAGCTGTTTTTT
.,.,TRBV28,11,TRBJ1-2,CASSWQGGYTF,TGTGCCAGCAGTTGGCAGGGTGGCTACACCTTC
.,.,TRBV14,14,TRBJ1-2,CASSQDSGLYGYTF,TGTGCCAGCAGCCAAGATTCTGGGCTGTATGGCTACACCTTC
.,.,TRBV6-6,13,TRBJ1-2,CASSRYRENGYTF,TGTGCCAGCAGCAGGTATCGGGAAAATGGCTACACCTTC
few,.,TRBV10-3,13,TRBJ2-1,CAISETDYNEQFF,TGTGCCATCAGTGAGACAGATTACAATGAGCAGTTCTTC
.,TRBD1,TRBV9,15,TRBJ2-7,CASSAGQGPDYEQYF,TGTGCCAGCAGCGCCGGACAGGGTCCCGACTACGAGCAGTACTTC
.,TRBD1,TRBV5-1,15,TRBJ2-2,CASRQRQGGTGELFF,TGCGCCAGCAGACAAAGACAGGGTGGTACCGGGGAGCTGTTTTTT
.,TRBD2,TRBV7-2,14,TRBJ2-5,CASRVAGGPETQYF,TGTGCCAGCAGGGTAGCGGGGGGGCCTGAGACCCAGTACTTC
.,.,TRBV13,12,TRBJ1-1,CANHGRVGEAFF,TGTGCCAATCATGGCAGGGTGGGTGAAGCTTTCTTT
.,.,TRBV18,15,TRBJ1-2,CASSPPDYANYGYTF,TGTGCCAGCTCACCGCCGGACTATGCTAACTATGGCTACACCTTC
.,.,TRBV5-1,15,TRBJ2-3,CASSLAPQNTDTQYF,TGCGCCAGCAGCCTGGCCCCACAGAACACAGATACGCAGTATTTT
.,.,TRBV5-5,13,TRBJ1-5,CASSLNPNQPQHF,TGTGCCAGCAGCTTGAACCCCAATCAGCCCCAGCATTTT
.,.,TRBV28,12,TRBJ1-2,CARVGTNYGYTF,TGTGCCAGGGTCGGAACTAACTATGGCTACACCTTC
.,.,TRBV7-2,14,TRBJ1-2,CASSPTGPNYGYTF,TGTGCCAGCAGCCCCACGGGGCCCAACTATGGCTACACCTTC
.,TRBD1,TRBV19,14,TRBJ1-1,CASITNRGKAEAFF,TGTGCCAGTATCACCAACAGGGGCAAGGCTGAAGCTTTCTTT
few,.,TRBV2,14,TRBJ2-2,CASRSGAGTGELFF,TGTGCCAGCAGGTCCGGGGCGGGCACCGGGGAGCTGTTTTTT
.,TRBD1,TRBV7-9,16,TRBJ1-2,CASSLALGQGAFGYTF,TGTGCCAGCAGCTTAGCGCTAGGACAGGGGGCCTTTGGCTACACCTTC
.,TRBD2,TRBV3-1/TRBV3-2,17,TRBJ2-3,CASSPYLAGVGTDTQYF,TGTGCCAGCAGCCCTTATCTAGCGGGGGTGGGCACAGATACGCAGTATTTT